This TCR beta chain originates from a study of blood T cell repertoires in COVID-19. Original processing methods: Nucleated cell counts were estimated from reference gene primer amplification. Sequenced by immunoSEQ multiplex PCR; TCRdb stores in-frame clones only, minus some. The V and J calls and the clone size are those of that table, but D and trimming were determined from the DNA. The table includes some 200,000 clones, around nine tenths detected once. Germline CDR1 reads SGHRS; CDR2 reads YFSETQ. The CDR3 runs to 13 residues. Trimming pared 5 bases from V and 3 bases from J, leaving 12 bases between.

This clonotype was sampled from an older woman with COVID-19, enrolled during active disease. The V gene is TRBV5-1, the J gene TRBJ2-7; possibly TRBD1 for D (6 bases). The sequenced sample was peripheral blood. The CDR3 sequence: CASRQGQVYEQYF. DNA of the CDR3: TGCGCCAGCAGGCAGGGGCAGGTCTACGAGCAGTACTTC.